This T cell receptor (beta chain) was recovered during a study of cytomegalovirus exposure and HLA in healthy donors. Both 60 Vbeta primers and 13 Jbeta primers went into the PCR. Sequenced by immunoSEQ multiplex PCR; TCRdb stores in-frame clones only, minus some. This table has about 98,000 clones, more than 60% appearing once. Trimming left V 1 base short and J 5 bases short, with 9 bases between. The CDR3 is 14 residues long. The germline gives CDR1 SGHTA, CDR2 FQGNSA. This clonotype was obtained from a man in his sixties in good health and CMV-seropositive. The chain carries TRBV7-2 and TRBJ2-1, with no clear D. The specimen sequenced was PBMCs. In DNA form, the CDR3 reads TGTGCCAGCAGCTTAGTTACGAGGAACAATGAGCAGTTCTTC. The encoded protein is CASSLVTRNNEQFF.